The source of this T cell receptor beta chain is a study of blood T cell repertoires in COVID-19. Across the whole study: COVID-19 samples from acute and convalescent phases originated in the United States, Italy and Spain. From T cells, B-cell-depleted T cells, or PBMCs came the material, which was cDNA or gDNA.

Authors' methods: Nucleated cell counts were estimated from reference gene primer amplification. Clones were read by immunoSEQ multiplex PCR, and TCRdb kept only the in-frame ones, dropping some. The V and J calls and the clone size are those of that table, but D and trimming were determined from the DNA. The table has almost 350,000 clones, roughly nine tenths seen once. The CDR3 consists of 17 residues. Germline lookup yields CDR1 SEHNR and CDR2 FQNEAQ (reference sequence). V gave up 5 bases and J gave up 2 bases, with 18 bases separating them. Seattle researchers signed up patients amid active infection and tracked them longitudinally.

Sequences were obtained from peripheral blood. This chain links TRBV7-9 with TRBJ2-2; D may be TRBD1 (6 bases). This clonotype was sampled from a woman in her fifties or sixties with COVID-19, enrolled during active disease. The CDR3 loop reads CASSTQPDRTNTGELFF. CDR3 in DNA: TGTGCCAGCAGCACTCAACCTGACAGGACAAACACCGGGGAGCTGTTTTTT.